The present entry profiles one T cell receptor (beta chain) with its context. This table comes from immunoSEQ multiplex PCR, and its TCRdb copy is limited to in-frame clones, with some not included. Among 130,000 or so clones listed, around 86% were seen once. This record comes from a study of blood T cell repertoires in COVID-19. For the study at large: PBMCs, B-cell-depleted T cells, or T cells were the source of the cDNA or gDNA that made up the material.

From germline, CDR1 is SGHDT and CDR2 YYEEEE. The CDR3 has 15 amino acids. V was shortened by 4 bases and J by 1 base, with 9 bases between the two germline ends. This TCR was sampled from a human donor in a cohort sampled during active COVID-19. The V gene is TRBV5-6, the J gene TRBJ2-6; no clear D gene. The sequencing sample was made of peripheral blood. The CDR3 region has the DNA TGTGCCAGCAGCCTCGTGGCTTCTGGGGCCAACGTCCTGACTTTC. It codes for CASSLVASGANVLTF.